These 5 T cell receptor beta chains share one sample of origin, sequenced in a study of identical twins. TCRdb re-called the 5' RACE reads through MiXCR, storing one row per CDR3 protein. The table shows about 720,000 distinct CDR3 sequences, with over 8.5% occurring only once. The same sample was also studied in work on yellow fever vaccine responses in identical twins.

The sequencing input was PBMCs. The receptors here all came from a young woman in good health.

This CDR3 is CSARSFVGIPNEQYF. The DNA of the CDR3 is TGCAGTGCTAGAAGTTTCGTAGGGATCCCCAACGAGCAGTACTTC. V is TRBV20-1 and J is TRBJ2-7; unclear D gene. The length of the CDR3 is 15 residues. The germline CDR1 and CDR2 sequences are DFQATT and SNEGSKA (reference sequence). The V end was cut by 2 bases, the J end by 5 bases, with 19 bases between.

This clonotype was recorded at least ten times. The chain employs TRBV2 and TRBJ2-3; 12 bases match TRBD2. CDR3 length: 14 residues. Per germline, CDR1 SNHLY and CDR2 FYNNEI. V trimming: 4 bases; J trimming: 6 bases; junction bases outside the gene matches: 2. The CDR3 here is CASSVLAGGDTQYF. DNA of the CDR3: TGTGCCAGCAGTGTACTAGCGGGGGGCGATACGCAGTATTTT.

This clonotype was counted between two and nine times. The V and J genes are TRBV7-6 and TRBJ2-3; no clear D. This CDR3 spans 12 amino acids. Germline CDR1 SGHVS, CDR2 FNYEAQ. The ends were cut back, 1 base at V and 5 bases at J, with 4 bases in the middle. The CDR3 DNA is TGTGCCAGCAGCTTAGAGAAAGATACGCAGTATTTT. It codes for CASSLEKDTQYF.

This clonotype was detected only a few times. The chain carries TRBV28 and TRBJ2-7; tentatively, D is TRBD2 (6 bases). CDR1 and CDR2 (germline): MDHEN, SYDVKM. This CDR3 region has 13 residues. Trimming took off 3 bases at V and 3 bases at J, with 9 bases between the two ends. CDR3 in amino acids: CASSFAGLYEQYF. For the CDR3, the DNA is TGTGCCAGCAGTTTCGCGGGACTCTACGAGCAGTACTTC.

The genes are TRBV14 and TRBJ1-5, with 11 bases identical to TRBD1. Germline CDR1 SGHDN, CDR2 FVKESK. Losses at the gene ends were 2 bases for V and 7 bases for J; bases not matched to a gene: 7. The CDR3 extends over 16 amino acids. Here the CDR3 DNA reads TGTGCCAGCAGCCAAAAAGGACAGGGGGCAGGGCAGCCCCAGCATTTT. Translated: CASSQKGQGAGQPQHF. Full variable domain (outside the CDR3, taken from reference TRBV14 and TRBJ1-5): EAGVTQFPSHSVIEKGQTVTLRCDPISGHDNLYWYRRVMGKEIKFLLHFVKESKQDESGMPNNRFLAERTGGTYSTLKVQPAELEDSGVYFCASSQKGQGAGQPQHFGDGTRLSIL.